The clone carrying this T cell receptor beta chain has just a few counts. At one end the junction does not follow the germline gene, possibly because of a read error. TCRdb reanalyzed the PCR reads with MiXCR. The repertoire holds some 19,000 clones, approximately 24% seen once, with 3.3% in the top ten. This specimen comes from a study of metastatic and nonmetastatic thyroid tumors. CDR3 length equals 14 residues. Germline CDR1 reads DFQATT; CDR2 reads SNEGSKA (reference sequence). There were no patients who had received any treatment before thyroid surgery. Sequencing was done on a sample of blood. The chain has TRBV20-1 and TRBJ1-2, with 8 nucleotides matching TRBD1. The receptor comes from a male donor with papillary thyroid cancer or a benign thyroid nodule (not recorded which). Some clones in this sample may be carry-over from other donors' samples. CDR3 DNA: TGCAGTGCTCGAACGGGACAGGAAGCCTATGGATACACCTTC. Translated: CSARTGQEAYGYTF.